This paragraph covers one TCR beta chain sequence. Its antigen remains unknown. These data belong to a study of radiotherapy plus CTLA-4 blockade in lung cancer. The study's findings and limits: Expansion of tumor-derived TCR clones was observed in blood after radiotherapy plus ipilimumab.

Produced via immunoSEQ multiplex PCR; TCRdb's table is partial and in-frame only. The data show some 77,000 clones, about 86% seen once. The clonotype originates from a human donor with non-small cell lung cancer who had a partial response to radiotherapy plus ipilimumab. The starting material was peripheral blood, obtained from a patient treated with radiotherapy plus ipilimumab.

The CDR3 DNA reads as TGTGCCAGCAGCTCCCGAATAGCGGGAGGGCCAAAAAATGAGCAGTTCTTC. Protein: CASSSRIAGGPKNEQFF. The chain uses TRBV7-9 and TRBJ2-1; 11 positions match TRBD2. Germline values: CDR1 SEHNR, CDR2 FQNEAQ (reference sequence). CDR3 length: 17 residues. The J segment lost 7 bases and the V segment lost 4 bases, leaving 12 bases of the junction unmatched. Drawing the rest from reference TRBV7-9 and TRBJ2-1, the complete variable domain is DTGVSQNPRHKITKRGQNVTFRCDPISEHNRLYWYRQTLGQGPEFLTYFQNEAQLEKSRLLSDRFSAERPKGSFSTLEIQRTEQGDSAMYLCASSSRIAGGPKNEQFFGPGTRLTVL.